This TCR beta chain stems from a study of blood T cell repertoires in COVID-19. For the study at large: COVID-19 samples, acute and convalescent, were from the United States, Italy and Spain. PBMCs, B-cell-depleted T cells, or T cells provided the cDNA or gDNA that made up the material.

Seattle participants joined during active infection and were tracked over time. Source study methods: Reference gene primer amplification gave nucleated cell count estimates. Profiled with immunoSEQ multiplex PCR; TCRdb holds only in-frame clones, not every one. V, J and clone size are taken as reported in that table, and D and trimming were inferred from the DNA itself. This table has 200,000 to 250,000 clones, around 90% appearing once. Germline V CDR1 and CDR2: KGHSH, LQKENI. V was cut by 6 bases and J by 7 bases, with 18 bases left in between. The CDR3 is 15 residues long. The chain recombines TRBV18 with TRBJ1-4, with a possible D match to TRBD1 (6 bases). The source of this sequence is a man between 25 and 39 years old with COVID-19, enrolled during active disease. Source material: peripheral blood. Written as DNA, the CDR3 is TGTGCCAGCTCCCCCCGGGGGGCTATTGGTGAAAAACTGTTTTTT. It encodes CASSPRGAIGEKLFF.